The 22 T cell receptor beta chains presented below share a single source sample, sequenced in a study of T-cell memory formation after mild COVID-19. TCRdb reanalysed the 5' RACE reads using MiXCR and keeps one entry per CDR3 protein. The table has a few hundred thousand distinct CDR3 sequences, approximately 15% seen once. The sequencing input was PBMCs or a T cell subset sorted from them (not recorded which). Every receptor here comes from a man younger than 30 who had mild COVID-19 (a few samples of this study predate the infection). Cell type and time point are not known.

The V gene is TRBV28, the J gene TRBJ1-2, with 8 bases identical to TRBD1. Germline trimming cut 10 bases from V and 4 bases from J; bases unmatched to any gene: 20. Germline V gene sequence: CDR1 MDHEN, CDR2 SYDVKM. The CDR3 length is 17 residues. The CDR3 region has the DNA TGTGCCACTGGAAGGGGACAGGCACTTCTCGACCTCTATGGCTACACCTTC. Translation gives CATGRGQALLDLYGYTF.

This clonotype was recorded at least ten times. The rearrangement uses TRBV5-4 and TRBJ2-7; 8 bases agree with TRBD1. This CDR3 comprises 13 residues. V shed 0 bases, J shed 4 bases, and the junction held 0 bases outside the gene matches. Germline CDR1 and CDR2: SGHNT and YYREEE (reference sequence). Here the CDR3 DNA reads TGTGCCAGCAGCTTGGGGACAGGGTACGAGCAGTACGTC. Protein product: CASSLGTGYEQYV.

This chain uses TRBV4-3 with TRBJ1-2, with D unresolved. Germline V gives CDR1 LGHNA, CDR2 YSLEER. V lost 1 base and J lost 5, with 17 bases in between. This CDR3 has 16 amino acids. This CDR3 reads CASSQGIERAPYGYTF. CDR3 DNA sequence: TGCGCCAGCAGCCAAGGAATAGAACGAGCTCCATATGGCTACACCTTC.

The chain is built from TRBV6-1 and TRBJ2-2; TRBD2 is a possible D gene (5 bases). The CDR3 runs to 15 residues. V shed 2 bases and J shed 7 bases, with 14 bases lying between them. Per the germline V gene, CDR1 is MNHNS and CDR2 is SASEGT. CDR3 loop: CASSEQDRRGGELFF. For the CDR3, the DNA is TGTGCCAGCAGTGAACAGGACCGCCGGGGCGGGGAGCTGTTTTTT.

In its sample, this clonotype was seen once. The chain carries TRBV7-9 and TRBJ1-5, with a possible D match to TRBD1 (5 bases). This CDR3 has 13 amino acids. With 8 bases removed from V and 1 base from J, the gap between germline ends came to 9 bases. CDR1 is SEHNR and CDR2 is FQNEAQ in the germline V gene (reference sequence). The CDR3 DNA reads TGTGCCAGCGGGGGATCGAGCAATCAGCCCCAGCATTTT. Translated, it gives CASGGSSNQPQHF.

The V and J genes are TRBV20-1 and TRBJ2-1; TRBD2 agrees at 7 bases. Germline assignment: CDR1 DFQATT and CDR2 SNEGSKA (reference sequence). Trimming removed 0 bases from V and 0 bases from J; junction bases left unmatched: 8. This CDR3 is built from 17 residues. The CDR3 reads CSARDHGGSRSYNEQFF. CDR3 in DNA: TGCAGTGCTAGAGATCACGGGGGGTCCCGCTCCTACAATGAGCAGTTCTTC.

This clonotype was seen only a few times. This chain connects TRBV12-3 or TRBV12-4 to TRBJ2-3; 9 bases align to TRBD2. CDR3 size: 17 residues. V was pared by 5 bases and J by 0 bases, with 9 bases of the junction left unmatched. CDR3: CASSEDIAGASTDTQYF. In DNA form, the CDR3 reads TGTGCCAGCAGTGAGGACATAGCGGGGGCCAGCACAGATACGCAGTATTTT.

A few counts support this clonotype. The CDR3 protein is CASSFSQRTTDTQYF. The DNA of the CDR3 is TGCGCCAGCAGCTTCTCCCAGCGCACCACAGATACGCAGTATTTT. V gene TRBV5-1 combines with J gene TRBJ2-3, with unresolved D. The germline gives CDR1 SGHRS, CDR2 YFSETQ. The CDR3 spans 15 residues. Trimming pared 2 bases from V and 2 bases from J, leaving 12 bases between.

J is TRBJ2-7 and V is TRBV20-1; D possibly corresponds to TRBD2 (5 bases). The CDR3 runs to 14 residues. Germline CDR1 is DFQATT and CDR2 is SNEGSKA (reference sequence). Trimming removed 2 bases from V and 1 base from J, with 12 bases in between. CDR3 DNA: TGCAGTGCTAGAATGGCGACTAATTCCTACGAGCAGTACTTC. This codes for CSARMATNSYEQYF.

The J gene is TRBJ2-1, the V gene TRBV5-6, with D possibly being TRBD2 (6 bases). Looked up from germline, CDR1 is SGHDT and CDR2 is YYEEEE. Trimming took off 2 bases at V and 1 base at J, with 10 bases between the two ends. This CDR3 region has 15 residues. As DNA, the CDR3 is TGTGCCAGCAGCTTTGATGGGAGGTCCTACAATGAGCAGTTCTTC. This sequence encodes CASSFDGRSYNEQFF. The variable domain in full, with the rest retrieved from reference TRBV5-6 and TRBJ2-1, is DAGVTQSPTHLIKTRGQQVTLRCSPKSGHDTVSWYQQALGQGPQFIFQYYEEEERQRGNFPDRFSGHQFPNYSSELNVNALLLGDSALYLCASSFDGRSYNEQFFGPGTRLTVL.

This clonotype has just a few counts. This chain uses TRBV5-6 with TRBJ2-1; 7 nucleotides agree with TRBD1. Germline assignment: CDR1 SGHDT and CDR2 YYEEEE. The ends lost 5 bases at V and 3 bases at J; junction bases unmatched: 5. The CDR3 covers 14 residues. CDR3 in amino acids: CASRNRDSYNEQFF. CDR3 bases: TGTGCCAGCAGAAACCGGGACAGCTACAATGAGCAGTTCTTC.

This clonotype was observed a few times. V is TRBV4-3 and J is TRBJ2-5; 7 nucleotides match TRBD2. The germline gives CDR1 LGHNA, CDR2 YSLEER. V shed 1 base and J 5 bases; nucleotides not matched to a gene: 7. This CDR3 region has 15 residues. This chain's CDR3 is CASSQAHRAGETQYF. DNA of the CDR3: TGCGCCAGCAGCCAAGCCCACCGAGCGGGGGAGACCCAGTACTTC.

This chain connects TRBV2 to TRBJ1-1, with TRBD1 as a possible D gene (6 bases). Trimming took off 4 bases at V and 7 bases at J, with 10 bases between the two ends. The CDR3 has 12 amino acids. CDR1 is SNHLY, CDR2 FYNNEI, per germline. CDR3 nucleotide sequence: TGTGCCAGCAGTGGGGGGGCAGTTGAAGCTTTCTTT. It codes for CASSGGAVEAFF.

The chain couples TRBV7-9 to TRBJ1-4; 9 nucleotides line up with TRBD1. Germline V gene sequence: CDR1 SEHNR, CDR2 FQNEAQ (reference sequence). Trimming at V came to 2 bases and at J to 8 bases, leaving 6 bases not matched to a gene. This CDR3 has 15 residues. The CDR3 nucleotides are TGTGCCAGCAGCTTACGGACAGGGGTTGGCGAAAAACTGTTTTTT. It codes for CASSLRTGVGEKLFF.

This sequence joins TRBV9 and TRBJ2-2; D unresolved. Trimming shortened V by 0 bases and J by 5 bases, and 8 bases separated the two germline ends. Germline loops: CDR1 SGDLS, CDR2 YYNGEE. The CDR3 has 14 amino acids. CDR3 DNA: TGTGCCAGCAGCGTAGCGCTAACAACCGGGGAGCTGTTTTTT. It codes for CASSVALTTGELFF.

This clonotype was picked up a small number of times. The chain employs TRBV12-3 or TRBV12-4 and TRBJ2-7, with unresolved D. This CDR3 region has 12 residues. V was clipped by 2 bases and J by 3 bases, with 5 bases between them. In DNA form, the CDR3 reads TGTGCCAGCAGTTTAACAGTCTACGAGCAGTACTTC. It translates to CASSLTVYEQYF.

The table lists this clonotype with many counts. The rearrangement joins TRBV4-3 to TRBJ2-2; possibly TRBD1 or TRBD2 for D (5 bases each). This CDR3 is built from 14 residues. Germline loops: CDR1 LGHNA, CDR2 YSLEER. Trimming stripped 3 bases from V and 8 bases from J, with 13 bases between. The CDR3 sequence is CASSQGDRGGELFF. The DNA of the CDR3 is TGCGCCAGCAGCCAGGGGGATCGCGGTGGGGAGCTGTTTTTT.

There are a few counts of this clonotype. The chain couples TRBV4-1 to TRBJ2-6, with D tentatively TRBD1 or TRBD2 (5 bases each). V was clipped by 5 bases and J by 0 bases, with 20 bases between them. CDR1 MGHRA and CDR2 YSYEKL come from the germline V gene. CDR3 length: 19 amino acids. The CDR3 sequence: CASSSPWGGLGSGANVLTF. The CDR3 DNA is TGCGCCAGCAGCTCCCCCTGGGGCGGGTTAGGCTCTGGGGCCAACGTCCTGACTTTC.

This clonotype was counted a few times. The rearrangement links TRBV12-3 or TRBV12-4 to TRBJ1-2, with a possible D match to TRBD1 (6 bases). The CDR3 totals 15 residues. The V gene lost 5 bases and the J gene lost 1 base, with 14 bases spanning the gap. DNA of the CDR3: TGTGCCAGCAGTGCCGACCTCAGGGGTAACTATGGCTACACCTTC. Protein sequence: CASSADLRGNYGYTF.

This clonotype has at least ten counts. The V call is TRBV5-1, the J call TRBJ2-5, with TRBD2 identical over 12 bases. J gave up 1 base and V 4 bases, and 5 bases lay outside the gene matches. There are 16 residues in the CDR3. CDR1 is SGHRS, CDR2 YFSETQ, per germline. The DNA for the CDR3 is TGCGCCAGCAGCCCCCCGGGACTAGCGGGCCAAGAGACCCAGTACTTC. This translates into CASSPPGLAGQETQYF.

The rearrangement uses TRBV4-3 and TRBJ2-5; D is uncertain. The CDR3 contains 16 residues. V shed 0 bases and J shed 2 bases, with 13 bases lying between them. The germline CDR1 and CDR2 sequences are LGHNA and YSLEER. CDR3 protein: CASSQDFGSGQETQYF. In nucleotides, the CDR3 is TGCGCCAGCAGCCAAGATTTTGGGTCAGGACAAGAGACCCAGTACTTC.

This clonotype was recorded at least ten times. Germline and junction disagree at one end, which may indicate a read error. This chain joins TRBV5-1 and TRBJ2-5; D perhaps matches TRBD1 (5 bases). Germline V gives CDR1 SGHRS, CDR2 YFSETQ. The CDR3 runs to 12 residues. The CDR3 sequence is CASSHTLDTIVF. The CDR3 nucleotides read TGCGCCAGCAGCCACACACTGGACACGATTGTCTTC.